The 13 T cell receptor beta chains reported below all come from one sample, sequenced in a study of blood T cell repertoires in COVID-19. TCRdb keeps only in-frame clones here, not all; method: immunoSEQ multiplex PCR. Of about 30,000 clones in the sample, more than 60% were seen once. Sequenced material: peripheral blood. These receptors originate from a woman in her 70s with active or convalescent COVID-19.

The CDR3 nucleotides are TGTGCCACCCGAGGTCAGGGGGTCTCTGGGGCCAACGTCCTGACTTTC. This encodes CATRGQGVSGANVLTF. V gene TRBV10-3 combines with J gene TRBJ2-6; 7 nucleotides agree with TRBD1. The CDR3 spans 16 residues. Trimming removed 10 bases from V and 0 bases from J; junction bases left unmatched: 9. Germline loops: CDR1 ENHRY, CDR2 SYGVKD.

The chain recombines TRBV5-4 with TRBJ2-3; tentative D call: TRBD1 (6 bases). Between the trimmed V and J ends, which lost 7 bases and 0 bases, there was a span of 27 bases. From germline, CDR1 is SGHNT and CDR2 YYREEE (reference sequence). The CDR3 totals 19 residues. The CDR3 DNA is TGTGCCAGCCACAACCCGTTCAGCGCCCAAGGGGGTAGCACAGATACGCAGTATTTT. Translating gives CASHNPFSAQGGSTDTQYF.

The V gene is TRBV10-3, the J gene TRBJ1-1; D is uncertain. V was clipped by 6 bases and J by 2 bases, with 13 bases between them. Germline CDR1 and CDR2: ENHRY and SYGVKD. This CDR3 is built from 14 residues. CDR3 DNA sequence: TGTGCCATCAGGGGTGCGGGGAGTAACACTGAAGCTTTCTTT. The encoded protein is CAIRGAGSNTEAFF.

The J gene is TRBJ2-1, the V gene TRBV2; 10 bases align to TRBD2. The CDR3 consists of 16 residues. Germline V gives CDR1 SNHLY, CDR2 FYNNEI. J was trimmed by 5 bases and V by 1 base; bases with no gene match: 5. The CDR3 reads CASSEGSSGRDNEQFF. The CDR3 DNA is TGTGCCAGCAGTGAAGGGTCCAGCGGGAGGGACAATGAGCAGTTCTTC.

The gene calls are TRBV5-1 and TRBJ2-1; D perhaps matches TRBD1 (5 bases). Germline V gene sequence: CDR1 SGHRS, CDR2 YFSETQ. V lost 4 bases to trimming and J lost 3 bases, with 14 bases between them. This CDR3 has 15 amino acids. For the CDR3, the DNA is TGCGCCAGCAGCGTAACAGGAACCTACTACAATGAGCAGTTCTTC. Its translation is CASSVTGTYYNEQFF.

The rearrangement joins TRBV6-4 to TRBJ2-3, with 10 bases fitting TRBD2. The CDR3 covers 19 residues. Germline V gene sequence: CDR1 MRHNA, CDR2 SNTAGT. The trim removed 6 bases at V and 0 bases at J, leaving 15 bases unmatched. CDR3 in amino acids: CASRWGASGRPFSTDTQYF. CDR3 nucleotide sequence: TGTGCCAGCAGGTGGGGGGCTAGCGGGAGACCGTTTAGCACAGATACGCAGTATTTT.

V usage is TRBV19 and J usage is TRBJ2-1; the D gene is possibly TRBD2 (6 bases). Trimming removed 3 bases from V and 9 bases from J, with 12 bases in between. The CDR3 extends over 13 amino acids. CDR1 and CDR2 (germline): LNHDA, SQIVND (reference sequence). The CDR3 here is CASSMGGGAEQFF. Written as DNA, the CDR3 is TGTGCCAGTAGTATGGGCGGAGGGGCTGAGCAGTTCTTC.

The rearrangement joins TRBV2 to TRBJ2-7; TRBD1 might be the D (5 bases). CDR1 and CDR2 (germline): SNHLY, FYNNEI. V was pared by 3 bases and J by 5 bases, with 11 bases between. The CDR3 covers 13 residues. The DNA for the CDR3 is TGTGCCAGCAGTGACCGCAGGGTTCACGAGCAGTACTTC. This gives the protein CASSDRRVHEQYF. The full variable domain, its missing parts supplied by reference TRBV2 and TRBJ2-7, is EPEVTQTPSHQVTQMGQEVILRCVPISNHLYFYWYRQILGQKVEFLVSFYNNEISEKSEIFDDQFSVERPDGSNFTLKIRSTKLEDSAMYFCASSDRRVHEQYFGPGTRLTVT.

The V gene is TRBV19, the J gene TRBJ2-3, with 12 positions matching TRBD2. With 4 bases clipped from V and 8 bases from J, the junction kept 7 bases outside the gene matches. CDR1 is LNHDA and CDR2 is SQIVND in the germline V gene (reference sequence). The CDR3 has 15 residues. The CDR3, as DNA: TGTGCCAGTAGTACCCCTAGCGGGGGGGCGAGTACGCAGTATTTT. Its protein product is CASSTPSGGASTQYF. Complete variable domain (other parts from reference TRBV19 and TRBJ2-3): DGGITQSPKYLFRKEGQNVTLSCEQNLNHDAMYWYRQDPGQGLRLIYYSQIVNDFQKGDIAEGYSVSREKKESFPLTVTSAQKNPTAFYLCASSTPSGGASTQYFGPGTRLTVL.

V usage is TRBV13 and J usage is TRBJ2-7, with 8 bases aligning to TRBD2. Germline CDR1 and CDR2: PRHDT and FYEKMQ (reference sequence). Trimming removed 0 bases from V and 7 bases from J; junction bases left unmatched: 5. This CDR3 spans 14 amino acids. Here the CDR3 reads CASSLGRGAGEQYF. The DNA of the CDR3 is TGTGCCAGCAGCTTAGGGCGGGGGGCGGGGGAGCAGTACTTC.

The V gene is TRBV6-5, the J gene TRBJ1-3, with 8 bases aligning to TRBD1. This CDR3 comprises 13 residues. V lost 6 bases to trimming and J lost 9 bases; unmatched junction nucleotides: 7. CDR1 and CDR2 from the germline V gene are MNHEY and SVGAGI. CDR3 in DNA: TGTGCCAGCAGGGACAGGGCAATCAGCACCATATATTTT. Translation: CASRDRAISTIYF.

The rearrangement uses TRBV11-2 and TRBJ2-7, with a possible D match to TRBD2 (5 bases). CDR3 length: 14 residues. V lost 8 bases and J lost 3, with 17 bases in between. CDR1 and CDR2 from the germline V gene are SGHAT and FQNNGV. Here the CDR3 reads CASHPGFVLYEQYF. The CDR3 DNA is TGTGCCAGCCATCCGGGATTCGTCCTCTACGAGCAGTACTTC. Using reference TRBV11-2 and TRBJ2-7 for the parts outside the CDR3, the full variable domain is EAGVAQSPRYKIIEKRQSVAFWCNPISGHATLYWYQQILGQGPKLLIQFQNNGVVDDSQLPKDRFSAERLKGVDSTLKIQPAKLEDSAVYLCASHPGFVLYEQYFGPGTRLTVT.

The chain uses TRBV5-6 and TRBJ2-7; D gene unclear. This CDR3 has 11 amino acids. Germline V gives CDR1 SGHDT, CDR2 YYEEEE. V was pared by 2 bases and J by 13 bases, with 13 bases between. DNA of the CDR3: TGTGCCAGCAGCTTTAACCCCAGGCGATACTTC. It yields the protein CASSFNPRRYF.